The clone carrying this TCR beta chain was seen only a few times. This entry is derived from a study of molecular identifiers for immune sequencing clone quantification. TCRdb re-analysed the PCR reads in MiXCR, keeping a single row per CDR3 protein. The data show about 640,000 distinct CDR3 sequences, just under 20% seen once. With RNA at 10%, 30% or 50%, naive CD8 libraries came from approximately 22,000 to 940,000 sorted cells. Isolation of naive CD8 T cells was achieved by sorting on a CD8+CD4-CCR7+CD45RA+ phenotype. V was cut by 6 bases and J by 8 bases, with 13 bases left in between. CDR3 length: 12 amino acids. Germline assignment: CDR1 MNHNS and CDR2 SASEGT.

Specimen: naive CD8+ T cells from blood, with Jurkat cell RNA spiked in. Subset denoted: FACS-sorted CD8+CD4-CCR7+CD45RA+ naive T cells. This rearrangement joins TRBV6-1 to TRBJ1-1; D may be TRBD1 (5 bases). The source is a human donor in good health. Some libraries in this study had Jurkat cell RNA spiked in. CDR3 sequence: CASRRQGLEAFF. Here the CDR3 DNA reads TGTGCCAGCAGACGTCAGGGCCTGGAAGCTTTCTTT.